The 12 T cell receptor beta chains below were found in one sample sequenced in a study of cytomegalovirus exposure and HLA in healthy donors. The PCR ran on 60 Vbeta and 13 Jbeta primers. TCRdb's copy holds only in-frame clones and misses some; the assay was immunoSEQ multiplex PCR. The table records around 140,000 clones, around 70% of them present only once. What was sequenced was PBMCs. These receptors came from a male donor in good health and CMV-seronegative.

This chain joins TRBV7-9 and TRBJ2-7, with 8 bases fitting TRBD2. Germline loops: CDR1 SEHNR, CDR2 FQNEAQ (reference sequence). CDR3 length equals 13 residues. The trim removed 7 bases at V and 7 bases at J, leaving 9 bases unmatched. CDR3 sequence: CASIGGALGEQYF. The CDR3 region has the DNA TGTGCCAGCATCGGGGGGGCCCTCGGAGAGCAGTACTTC.

The chain couples TRBV10-3 to TRBJ2-3, with TRBD2 identical over 10 bases. Germline CDR1 is ENHRY and CDR2 is SYGVKD. After removal of 10 bases from V and 0 bases from J, the junction contained 4 bases not matched to a gene. This CDR3 has 14 amino acids. CDR3 amino acids: CASLAGVSTDTQYF. Written as DNA, the CDR3 is TGTGCCAGTCTAGCGGGAGTGAGCACAGATACGCAGTATTTT.

V usage is TRBV4-3 and J usage is TRBJ2-7; 12 nucleotides agree with TRBD2. V shed 0 bases, J shed 5 bases, and the junction held 8 bases outside the gene matches. CDR3 length: 17 residues. Germline CDR1 is LGHNA and CDR2 is YSLEER. Written as DNA, the CDR3 is TGCGCCAGCAGCCAAGACCGTGCGACTAGCGGGAGTAACGAGCAGTACTTC. Amino acids: CASSQDRATSGSNEQYF.

V is TRBV2 and J is TRBJ2-3, with D unresolved. Germline V gives CDR1 SNHLY, CDR2 FYNNEI. Trimming removed 1 base at V and 6 bases at J, with 14 bases between. This CDR3 contains 15 residues. The CDR3: CASSEEAAVGDTQYF. Here the CDR3 DNA reads TGTGCCAGCAGTGAAGAGGCTGCGGTTGGGGATACGCAGTATTTT.

The rearrangement links TRBV18 to TRBJ2-7; D remains unclear. V gave up 6 bases and J gave up 3 bases, with 9 bases separating them. Germline lookup yields CDR1 KGHSH and CDR2 LQKENI. The CDR3 has 12 residues. Written as DNA, the CDR3 is TGTGCCAGCTCTCGAGATCTCTACGAGCAGTACTTC. It yields the protein CASSRDLYEQYF.

The chain links TRBV19 to TRBJ2-2, with D possibly being TRBD1 (6 bases). V was cut by 1 base and J by 6 bases, with 12 bases left in between. Germline CDR1 reads LNHDA; CDR2 reads SQIVND (reference sequence). The CDR3 extends over 15 amino acids. CDR3 loop: CASSIVTRGSGELFF. CDR3 nucleotides: TGTGCCAGTAGTATAGTGACCAGGGGTTCCGGGGAGCTGTTTTTT.

The V and J genes are TRBV7-9 and TRBJ1-1, with TRBD1 identical over 8 bases. The CDR3 totals 15 residues. In germline, CDR1 is SEHNR, CDR2 FQNEAQ (reference sequence). Unmatched junction bases numbered 9, after V lost 7 bases and J lost 2 bases. The CDR3 is CASTQGAAGNTEAFF. Here the CDR3 DNA reads TGTGCCAGCACCCAGGGGGCGGCAGGAAACACTGAAGCTTTCTTT.

This clone was recorded only once. The chain links TRBV19 to TRBJ1-2; D is perhaps TRBD1 (6 bases). Trimming shortened V by 4 bases and J by 4 bases, and 10 bases separated the two germline ends. The CDR3 has 13 residues. Germline-derived CDR1 and CDR2 are LNHDA and SQIVND (reference sequence). The CDR3 spells CASSKQGPYGYTF. CDR3 DNA: TGTGCCAGTAGTAAACAGGGCCCCTATGGCTACACCTTC.

The chain employs TRBV4-2 and TRBJ2-5; 11 bases are a match to TRBD2. Germline CDR1 and CDR2: LGHNA and YNFKEQ. This CDR3 has 15 amino acids. Germline trimming cut 4 bases from V and 5 bases from J; bases unmatched to any gene: 6. The CDR3 protein is CASSPSGTSGETQYF. CDR3 in DNA: TGTGCCAGCAGCCCCTCCGGGACTAGCGGCGAGACCCAGTACTTC.

The CDR3, as DNA: TGTGCCAGCAGTTTATATGGGGCCGGCACTGAAGCTTTCTTT. This codes for CASSLYGAGTEAFF. This rearrangement joins TRBV27 to TRBJ1-1; a possible D gene is TRBD1 (5 bases). Germline CDR1 MNHEY, CDR2 SMNVEV (reference sequence). The CDR3 covers 14 residues. V was shortened by 1 base and J by 4 bases, with 10 bases between the two germline ends.

This chain links TRBV7-2 with TRBJ2-3; a possible D gene is TRBD2 (9 bases). Trimming removed 3 bases at V and 7 bases at J, with 29 bases between. Germline CDR1 reads SGHTA; CDR2 reads FQGNSA. This CDR3 is 19 amino acids long. CDR3 sequence (DNA): TGTGCCAGCAGCTTCCTGACAGGGGCTCCGGCGGGAGGGAAAAATACGCAGTATTTT. Protein: CASSFLTGAPAGGKNTQYF. The variable domain in full, completed from reference TRBV7-2 and TRBJ2-3, reads GAGVSQSPSNKVTEKGKDVELRCDPISGHTALYWYRQSLGQGLEFLIYFQGNSAPDKSGLPSDRFSAERTGGSVSTLTIQRTQQEDSAVYLCASSFLTGAPAGGKNTQYFGPGTRLTVL.

The chain employs TRBV7-2 and TRBJ2-7, with D possibly TRBD2 on 6 matching bases. This CDR3 is built from 14 residues. CDR1 SGHTA and CDR2 FQGNSA come from the germline V gene. The V end lost 5 bases, the J end lost 3 bases, and 14 bases lay between the germline ends. The CDR3 DNA sequence: TGTGCCAGCAGCCCCCAGGTCGGGGGCTACGAGCAGTACTTC. It encodes CASSPQVGGYEQYF.